A single sample is the source of the 12 T cell receptor beta chains below, sequenced in a study of blood T cells in healthy people across ages. Then a second PCR, running roughly 6 to 11 cycles, was carried out with a sample-barcoded 5' primer and a J-beta primer mix. TCRdb redid the calling of the 5' RACE reads with MiXCR, one entry per CDR3 protein. The repertoire has fewer than 2 million distinct CDR3 sequences, roughly two fifths of them found once; the top ten carry more than 20%. What was sequenced was blood. The source is a human donor in good health.

This chain uses TRBV7-9 with TRBJ2-3; 8 positions agree with TRBD2. This CDR3 region has 16 residues. CDR1 SEHNR and CDR2 FQNEAQ come from the germline V gene (reference sequence). V lost 2 bases and J lost 2; bases outside the gene matches: 6. CDR3 in DNA: TGTGCCAGCAGCTTATCGGGGGGGCAGTCCACAGATACGCAGTATTTT. Translation: CASSLSGGQSTDTQYF.

The rearrangement links TRBV4-1 to TRBJ1-1; 11 bases fit TRBD1. CDR3 size: 13 residues. Germline V CDR1 and CDR2: MGHRA, YSYEKL. V was clipped by 2 bases and J by 11 bases; unmatched bases: 4. CDR3: CASSQWTGGEAFF. For the CDR3, the DNA is TGCGCCAGCAGCCAATGGACAGGGGGCGAGGCTTTCTTT.

This clonotype has at least ten counts. The gene calls are TRBV29-1 and TRBJ2-7; the D is unclear. This CDR3 has 12 amino acids. Deletions cut 4 bases from V and 2 bases from J, with 9 bases between. From germline, CDR1 is SQVTM and CDR2 ANQGSEA. The CDR3 DNA follows: TGCAGCGTTGGGGGTGGTACCTACGAGCAGTACTTC. This codes for CSVGGGTYEQYF.

In this sample, this clonotype turned up a few times. V and J are TRBV5-1 and TRBJ2-6; the D is unclear. The germline gives CDR1 SGHRS, CDR2 YFSETQ. This CDR3 region has 18 residues. V dropped 4 bases and J dropped 0 bases, with 17 bases sitting between them. The CDR3 DNA is TGCGCCAGCAGCCAAGCGATAGCAAAGGTCTCTGGGGCCAACGTCCTGACTTTC. Protein product: CASSQAIAKVSGANVLTF.

This rearrangement joins TRBV3-1 to TRBJ2-3; D uncertain. V lost 3 bases and J lost 0, with 10 bases in between. The CDR3 runs 15 residues. From germline, CDR1 is LGHDT and CDR2 YNNKEL (reference sequence). The chain's CDR3 is CASSHRLHSTDTQYF. The CDR3 nucleotides read TGTGCCAGCAGCCATAGACTCCATAGCACAGATACGCAGTATTTT.

Turning to this clonotype: Relative to the germline gene, one junction end is altered; a read error may explain this. The chain couples TRBV6-1 to TRBJ1-1; weak D call: TRBD1 (5 bases). The CDR3 has 14 amino acids. The germline V gene encodes CDR1 MNHNS and CDR2 SASEGT. CDR3 DNA sequence: TGCGCCAGCACCAAGGGACCGCAGAACACTGAAGCTTTCTTT. Residues: CASTKGPQNTEAFF.

This clonotype was seen a few times. The chain employs TRBV6-1 and TRBJ2-7; D unclear. The CDR3 spans 12 residues. CDR1 is MNHNS, CDR2 SASEGT, per germline. The V end was cut by 3 bases, the J end by 4 bases, with 7 bases between. CDR3 region: CASSDGFYEQYF. CDR3 DNA: TGTGCCAGCAGTGATGGGTTTTACGAGCAGTACTTC.

This clonotype was seen a few times. The V and J genes are TRBV4-2 and TRBJ2-3; D is tentatively TRBD1 or TRBD2 (6 bases each). Trimming pared 3 bases from V and 1 base from J, leaving 11 bases between. CDR1 is LGHNA, CDR2 YNFKEQ, per germline. The CDR3 covers 15 residues. The CDR3 bases are TGTGCCAGCAGCCAGCGGGACACTCGCACAGATACGCAGTATTTT. This codes for CASSQRDTRTDTQYF.

V and J are TRBV4-2 and TRBJ2-4; D tentatively reads TRBD1 or TRBD2 (5 bases each). Matching the DNA end better, TRBJ2-7 makes the J call doubtful. CDR1 is LGHNA and CDR2 is YNFKEQ in the germline V gene. The CDR3 is made up of 19 amino acids. CDR3 in amino acids: CASSQGFGGGQGASYEQYF. CDR3 coding DNA: TGTGCCAGCAGCCAAGGGTTTGGAGGTGGGCAGGGAGCCTCCTACGAGCAGTACTTC.

This clonotype showed up just a few times. The chain employs TRBV6-5 and TRBJ1-2; 9 bases agree with TRBD1. The CDR3 is made up of 13 amino acids. Trimming removed 8 bases from V and 6 bases from J; junction bases left unmatched: 7. The germline V gene encodes CDR1 MNHEY and CDR2 SVGAGI. Here the CDR3 DNA reads TGTGCCAGCCGCCCGACAGGGGGTCATGGCTACACCTTC. Its protein is CASRPTGGHGYTF.

The chain is built from TRBV15 and TRBJ2-3; 9 bases line up with TRBD1. CDR1 LNHNV and CDR2 YYDKDF come from the germline V gene (reference sequence). The CDR3 has 14 residues. With V trimmed by 6 bases and J by 5 bases, 6 bases remained unmatched. The CDR3 region has the DNA TGTGCCACCAGGACGGGGACAGGGTTAGATACGCAGTATTTT. It translates to CATRTGTGLDTQYF.

About this clonotype itself: The junction and the germline gene differ at one end; a read error may be behind it. The chain has TRBV12-3 or TRBV12-4 and TRBJ2-3; possibly TRBD2 for D (5 bases). This CDR3 has 14 residues. The CDR3 spells CASRLRGITDAQYF. In DNA, the CDR3 is TGTGCCAGCAGACTAAGAGGGATCACAGATGCGCAGTATTTT.